A selection of T cell receptor beta chains follows, all from one sample in a study of Graves' ophthalmopathy and Graves' hyperthyroidism. TCRdb independently ran MiXCR on the multiplex PCR reads; one entry per CDR3 protein. The table shows 200,000 to 250,000 distinct CDR3 sequences, with about 22% occurring only once. Material: peripheral blood. All receptors come from a woman between 45 and 65 years old with Graves' ophthalmopathy. Each CDR3 is given with its conserved first and last residue. D genes are given only for firm matches. Rows may omit the clone size; those that give it use once, few, many or a size class.

clone size: NA
D gene: TRBD1
J gene: TRBJ1-2
V gene: TRBV6-1
CDR3 DNA: TGTGCCAGCAGCAGACAGGGTCCCCTAGGCTATGGCTACACCTTC
CDR3 protein: CASSRQGPLGYGYTF

clone size: many
D gene: NA
J gene: TRBJ2-7
V gene: TRBV5-1
CDR3 DNA: TGCGCCAGCAGCTTGACTGAGACGGGAACCTACGAGCAGTACTTC
CDR3 protein: CASSLTETGTYEQYF

clone size: many
D gene: TRBD1
J gene: TRBJ2-5
V gene: TRBV20-1
CDR3 DNA: TGCAGTGCTACTCAATACAGGGGGCGTCGGCAAGAGACCCAGTACTTC
CDR3 protein: CSATQYRGRRQETQYF

clone size: many
D gene: NA
J gene: TRBJ2-7
V gene: TRBV27
CDR3 DNA: TGTGCCAGCAGTTCGGGCCTTCCCCGGGGCGAGCAGTACTTC
CDR3 protein: CASSSGLPRGEQYF

clone size: many
D gene: NA
J gene: TRBJ1-1
V gene: TRBV19
CDR3 DNA: TGTGCCAGTAGTATAGGCCCACAGGGCTTGGCTTTCTTT
CDR3 protein: CASSIGPQGLAFF

clone size: many
D gene: NA
J gene: TRBJ1-1
V gene: TRBV6-5
CDR3 DNA: TGTGCCAGCAGTTCACCTTCGGACTTTCGCGGGGGCACTGAAGCTTTCTTT
CDR3 protein: CASSSPSDFRGGTEAFF

clone size: NA
D gene: NA
J gene: TRBJ1-1
V gene: TRBV20-1
CDR3 DNA: TGCAGTGCTAGAGCCCCAGGGCTCACTGAAGCTTTCTTT
CDR3 protein: CSARAPGLTEAFF

clone size: many
D gene: NA
J gene: TRBJ1-1
V gene: TRBV29-1
CDR3 DNA: TGCAGCGTTTCCAAGGGGAAAGCTTTCTTT
CDR3 protein: CSVSKGKAFF

clone size: NA
D gene: TRBD1
J gene: TRBJ2-7
V gene: TRBV12-3/TRBV12-4
CDR3 DNA: TGTGCCACCGGACAGGGGTGGTCCTACGAGCAGTACTTC
CDR3 protein: CATGQGWSYEQYF

clone size: few
D gene: NA
J gene: TRBJ2-5
V gene: TRBV19
CDR3 DNA: TGTGCCAGTAGTATAGGGCTTTGGGTACAGGGTGAAGAGACCCAGTACTTC
CDR3 protein: CASSIGLWVQGEETQYF

clone size: many
D gene: TRBD1
J gene: TRBJ1-2
V gene: TRBV19
CDR3 DNA: TGTGCCAGTAGTATAACAGGGGTTGACTATGGCTACACCTTC
CDR3 protein: CASSITGVDYGYTF

clone size: many
D gene: TRBD2
J gene: TRBJ2-5
V gene: TRBV15
CDR3 DNA: TGTGCCACCAGGGGTAGCGGGAGTAAGACCCAGTACTTC
CDR3 protein: CATRGSGSKTQYF

clone size: many
D gene: TRBD2
J gene: TRBJ2-5
V gene: TRBV7-7
CDR3 DNA: TGTGCTAGCGCGGCTAGCGGGAGCGCAGAGACCCAGTACTTC
CDR3 protein: CASAASGSAETQYF

clone size: few
D gene: TRBD2
J gene: TRBJ2-7
V gene: TRBV4-2
CDR3 DNA: TGTGCCAGCAGCCCTGGGACTAGCGGGAGGGCCTACGAGCAGTACTTC
CDR3 protein: CASSPGTSGRAYEQYF

clone size: NA
D gene: TRBD1
J gene: TRBJ1-1
V gene: TRBV28
CDR3 DNA: TGTGCCAGCAGTACAAAAATGACAGGGGGCTTACGCACTGAAGCTTTCTTT
CDR3 protein: CASSTKMTGGLRTEAFF

clone size: many
D gene: NA
J gene: TRBJ2-4
V gene: TRBV19
CDR3 DNA: TGTGCCAGTAGTATAAGTCGCCGCAGCGAGGCCATTCAGTACTTC
CDR3 protein: CASSISRRSEAIQYF

clone size: many
D gene: NA
J gene: TRBJ1-2
V gene: TRBV3-1
CDR3 DNA: TGTGCCAGCAGCCGGGCAGGGTCGAGCTACACCTTC
CDR3 protein: CASSRAGSSYTF

clone size: few
D gene: NA
J gene: TRBJ1-3
V gene: TRBV2
CDR3 DNA: TGTGCCAGCAGTGAAGCTAGGGCATCCTCTGGAAACACCATATATTTT
CDR3 protein: CASSEARASSGNTIYF

clone size: NA
D gene: NA
J gene: TRBJ2-7
V gene: TRBV11-1
CDR3 DNA: TGTGCCAGCAGCAAAAGAGGCGGAGCGAGGGGAGACTACGAGCAGTACTTC
CDR3 protein: CASSKRGGARGDYEQYF

clone size: NA
D gene: NA
J gene: TRBJ2-5
V gene: TRBV12-3/TRBV12-4
CDR3 DNA: TGTGCCAGCAGTTTATTTAATAGACGCGAGACCCAGTACTTC
CDR3 protein: CASSLFNRRETQYF

clone size: many
D gene: TRBD2
J gene: TRBJ2-5
V gene: TRBV5-6
CDR3 DNA: TGTGCCAGCAGCTTGCGCGGGAGGCAAGAGACCCAGTACTTC
CDR3 protein: CASSLRGRQETQYF

clone size: few
D gene: NA
J gene: TRBJ2-7
V gene: TRBV6-1
CDR3 DNA: TGTGCCAGCGGAGACCCGGACAGATATCCCTACGAGCGGTACTTC
CDR3 protein: CASGDPDRYPYERYF

clone size: many
D gene: NA
J gene: TRBJ1-2
V gene: TRBV6-1
CDR3 DNA: TGTGCCAGCAGTCCGGGACTTCCAAATGGCTACACCTTC
CDR3 protein: CASSPGLPNGYTF

clone size: many
D gene: NA
J gene: TRBJ1-1
V gene: TRBV20-1
CDR3 DNA: TGCAGTGCTAGACGGGGACAACTTGAAGCTTTCTTT
CDR3 protein: CSARRGQLEAFF

clone size: many
D gene: NA
J gene: TRBJ2-7
V gene: TRBV11-2
CDR3 DNA: TGTGCCAGCAGCTTATTCTCGGGGGAGCAGTACTTC
CDR3 protein: CASSLFSGEQYF

clone size: NA
D gene: NA
J gene: TRBJ1-5
V gene: TRBV28
CDR3 DNA: TGTGCCAGCAGCCCCATCCTTCTAAATAATCAGCCCCAGCATTTT
CDR3 protein: CASSPILLNNQPQHF

clone size: NA
D gene: TRBD2
J gene: TRBJ2-7
V gene: TRBV12-3/TRBV12-4
CDR3 DNA: TGTGCCAGCAGAGCACAAGCGGGAGACGAGCAGTACTTC
CDR3 protein: CASRAQAGDEQYF

clone size: many
D gene: NA
J gene: TRBJ2-5
V gene: TRBV6-1
CDR3 DNA: TGTGCCAGCAGGGCCCAGGGGTTAGGGGAGACCCAGTACTTC
CDR3 protein: CASRAQGLGETQYF

clone size: NA
D gene: NA
J gene: TRBJ1-1
V gene: TRBV12-5
CDR3 DNA: TGTGCTAGTGGTTTAATCACTGAAGCTTTCTTT
CDR3 protein: CASGLITEAFF

clone size: NA
D gene: NA
J gene: TRBJ1-1
V gene: TRBV12-3/TRBV12-4
CDR3 DNA: TGTGCCAGCAGTTTGGCAGGGATCCCTGAAGCTTTCTTT
CDR3 protein: CASSLAGIPEAFF

clone size: many
D gene: NA
J gene: TRBJ1-1
V gene: TRBV20-1
CDR3 DNA: TGCAGTGCTAGAGATCTGGGGCGGCTGAACACTGAAGCTTTCTTT
CDR3 protein: CSARDLGRLNTEAFF

clone size: few
D gene: TRBD1
J gene: TRBJ2-7
V gene: TRBV9
CDR3 DNA: TGTGCCAGCAGCAGCCTTGACAGGGGATTTCGCGACGAGCAGTACTTC
CDR3 protein: CASSSLDRGFRDEQYF

clone size: NA
D gene: NA
J gene: TRBJ2-7
V gene: TRBV12-3/TRBV12-4
CDR3 DNA: TGTGCCAGCAGTTTCCAGGGCGGCTACGAGCAGTACTTC
CDR3 protein: CASSFQGGYEQYF

clone size: many
D gene: NA
J gene: TRBJ2-7
V gene: TRBV28
CDR3 DNA: TGTGCCAGCAGTTTGGGGACTCGTGGGGAGTACTTC
CDR3 protein: CASSLGTRGEYF

clone size: NA
D gene: NA
J gene: TRBJ2-5
V gene: TRBV6-4
CDR3 DNA: TGTGCCAGCATCGACAGCGGAGAGACCCAGTACTTC
CDR3 protein: CASIDSGETQYF

clone size: many
D gene: NA
J gene: TRBJ2-5
V gene: TRBV18
CDR3 DNA: TGTGCCAGCTCACCACCTCAGGGGGGTCTCAGGGAGACCCAGTACTTC
CDR3 protein: CASSPPQGGLRETQYF

clone size: few
D gene: TRBD1
J gene: TRBJ2-2
V gene: TRBV28
CDR3 DNA: TGTGCCAGCAGTTCCATACTGCAGGACAGGGTTCGCGGGGAGCTGTTTTTT
CDR3 protein: CASSSILQDRVRGELFF

clone size: many
D gene: NA
J gene: TRBJ1-2
V gene: TRBV12-3/TRBV12-4
CDR3 DNA: TGTGCCAGCAGTACAAGACGTGGCTACACCTTC
CDR3 protein: CASSTRRGYTF

clone size: many
D gene: NA
J gene: TRBJ1-2
V gene: TRBV6-1
CDR3 DNA: TGTGCCAGCAGACCCGGACAGAACCTCTACACCTTC
CDR3 protein: CASRPGQNLYTF

clone size: many
D gene: TRBD2
J gene: TRBJ2-5
V gene: TRBV10-2
CDR3 DNA: TGCGCCAGCAGTGACCCCGGGACTAGAGAGACCCAGTACTTC
CDR3 protein: CASSDPGTRETQYF

clone size: many
D gene: TRBD1
J gene: TRBJ2-2
V gene: TRBV9
CDR3 DNA: TGTGCCAGCAGCGCCGGGACAGGGAACACCGGGGAGCTGTTTTTT
CDR3 protein: CASSAGTGNTGELFF

clone size: NA
D gene: NA
J gene: TRBJ1-1
V gene: TRBV20-1
CDR3 DNA: TGCAGTGCTCTCCTGACAGGAGTGAACACTGAAGCTTTCTTT
CDR3 protein: CSALLTGVNTEAFF

clone size: few
D gene: NA
J gene: TRBJ2-7
V gene: TRBV28
CDR3 DNA: TGTGCCAGCAGCTCTGGAGGGTCGACCTCCTACGAGCAGTACTTC
CDR3 protein: CASSSGGSTSYEQYF

clone size: many
D gene: NA
J gene: TRBJ2-2
V gene: TRBV19
CDR3 DNA: TGTGCCAGTAGTAGGGGGTACACCGGGGAGCTGTTTTTT
CDR3 protein: CASSRGYTGELFF

clone size: many
D gene: NA
J gene: TRBJ1-2
V gene: TRBV7-2
CDR3 DNA: TGTGCCAGCAGCCCCCCCGGAGGGCTCGTGAGTGGCTACACCTTC
CDR3 protein: CASSPPGGLVSGYTF

clone size: many
D gene: NA
J gene: TRBJ1-1
V gene: TRBV12-3/TRBV12-4
CDR3 DNA: TGTGCCAGCAGTTTGAGGGCCGGCACTGAAGCTTTCTTT
CDR3 protein: CASSLRAGTEAFF

clone size: many
D gene: NA
J gene: TRBJ2-7
V gene: TRBV6-5
CDR3 DNA: TGTGCCAGCAGGGCAGGTGTCACTCCTTACGAGCAGTACTTC
CDR3 protein: CASRAGVTPYEQYF

clone size: many
D gene: TRBD2
J gene: TRBJ2-5
V gene: TRBV27
CDR3 DNA: TGTGCCAGCAGGGCCTTGGGGGGGGGAGAGACCCAGTACTTC
CDR3 protein: CASRALGGGETQYF

clone size: many
D gene: NA
J gene: TRBJ2-7
V gene: TRBV29-1
CDR3 DNA: TGCAGCGTTGATTTCGGGGGTTCGAGGGAGCAGTACTTC
CDR3 protein: CSVDFGGSREQYF

clone size: NA
D gene: TRBD2
J gene: TRBJ2-5
V gene: TRBV20-1
CDR3 DNA: TGCAGCTCGGGGAGCGGGGGGGAGACCCAGTACTTC
CDR3 protein: CSSGSGGETQYF

clone size: NA
D gene: TRBD1
J gene: TRBJ1-5
V gene: TRBV12-3/TRBV12-4
CDR3 DNA: TGTGCCAGCAGCTCCGGGGCAGGGGGACTAGTAGTTCAGCCCCAGCATTTT
CDR3 protein: CASSSGAGGLVVQPQHF

clone size: NA
D gene: TRBD1
J gene: TRBJ1-2
V gene: TRBV6-1
CDR3 DNA: TGTGCCAGCAAGCAGGGGGCGGGCGGCTACACCTTC
CDR3 protein: CASKQGAGGYTF

clone size: few
D gene: NA
J gene: TRBJ1-6
V gene: TRBV3-1
CDR3 DNA: TGTGCCAGCAGCAAAAGGCCCTGGCAGGGACCAAATAATTCACCCCTCCACTTT
CDR3 protein: CASSKRPWQGPNNSPLHF